Listed here are 31 T cell receptor beta chains from one sample, sequenced in a study of blood T cell repertoires in COVID-19 (dated by TCRdb to about 2020). Receptor amplification or capture employed the immunoSEQ multiplex PCR assay. TCRdb re-hosts the immuneACCESS table, in-frame sequences only. Its copies lack some clones; in the studies checked, an unresolved V gene accounts for under half of them, and the cause for the rest is not known. This sample comprises 70,000 or so clones, roughly 80% of them detected only once. About 19% of the sample belongs to the ten largest clones. The sequenced material came from peripheral blood. These receptors all stem from a human donor in a cohort sampled during active COVID-19.

The rearrangement joins TRBV6-2 or TRBV6-3 to TRBJ2-7; perhaps TRBD2 as D (5 bases). V lost 5 bases and J 2 bases, leaving 13 bases between the germline ends. Per germline, CDR1 MNHEY and CDR2 SVGEGT. The CDR3 is 14 residues long. CDR3 in amino acids: CASSRTGIAYEQYF. For the CDR3, the DNA is TGTGCCAGCAGTAGAACCGGGATAGCCTACGAGCAGTACTTC.

As concerns this clone: The junction departs from germline at one end; a sequencing error may be responsible. This rearrangement joins TRBV15 to TRBJ2-7, with 7 nucleotides matching TRBD2. Germline V CDR1 and CDR2: LNHNV, YYDKDF (reference sequence). The CDR3 covers 12 residues. In DNA, the CDR3 is TGTGCCACCAGCAGAGTCCGCGGGGGTATCGACTTC. Protein sequence: CATSRVRGGIDF.

This chain links TRBV9 with TRBJ1-5; D may be TRBD1 (5 bases). CDR3 size: 18 residues. The germline V and J ends were trimmed by 6 bases and 0 bases, with 22 bases remaining between them. Germline CDR1 SGDLS, CDR2 YYNGEE. The CDR3 DNA follows: TGTGCCAGCACGGGATTCCAGGGTTGGACTAATAGCAATCAGCCCCAGCATTTT. Amino acid sequence: CASTGFQGWTNSNQPQHF. Combining the CDR3 with reference TRBV9 and TRBJ1-5 gives the whole variable domain DSGVTQTPKHLITATGQRVTLRCSPRSGDLSVYWYQQSLDQGLQFLIQYYNGEERAKGNILERFSAQQFPDLHSELNLSSLELGDSALYFCASTGFQGWTNSNQPQHFGDGTRLSIL.

The chain carries TRBV11-2 and TRBJ2-7; D not certain. V gave up 5 bases and J gave up 0 bases, with 11 bases separating them. Germline V lookup: CDR1 SGHAT, CDR2 FQNNGV. This CDR3 spans 14 amino acids. The CDR3 here is CASSRRTSSYEQYF. Written as DNA, the CDR3 is TGTGCCAGCAGCCGCCGAACGAGCTCCTACGAGCAGTACTTC.

This CDR3 is CASSRGDGTGELFF. Written as DNA, the CDR3 is TGTGCCAGCAGTCGGGGGGACGGGACCGGGGAGCTGTTTTTT. The chain couples TRBV6-5 to TRBJ2-2, with 7 bases that match TRBD2. The CDR3 sequence is 14 residues long. CDR1 is MNHEY and CDR2 is SVGAGI in the germline V gene. V lost 5 bases, J lost 5 bases, and 5 bases stayed unmatched.

The V call is TRBV7-9, the J call TRBJ1-5; D might be TRBD1 (5 bases). The V and J ends lost 3 bases and 7 bases respectively, with 10 bases between them. Germline V gene lookup returns CDR1 SEHNR and CDR2 FQNEAQ (reference sequence). This CDR3 region has 13 residues. DNA for the CDR3: TGTGCCAGCAGCTTGGGGGGGTCCCAGCCCCAGCATTTT. Protein product: CASSLGGSQPQHF.

This clone occurred a few times. The chain recombines TRBV19 with TRBJ1-5, with TRBD1 as a possible D gene (6 bases). The CDR3 contains 17 residues. V dropped 7 bases and J dropped 0 bases, with 19 bases sitting between them. Germline CDR1 and CDR2: LNHDA and SQIVND (reference sequence). CDR3 nucleotides: TGTGCCAGTAAAGCCGGGACACAACGCGATAGCAATCAGCCCCAGCATTTT. Translation gives CASKAGTQRDSNQPQHF.

This CDR3 reads CASTTRGTGHSGNTIYF. The CDR3, as DNA: TGTGCCAGTACCACAAGAGGGACAGGTCACTCTGGAAACACCATATATTTT. The V call is TRBV19, the J call TRBJ1-3; the match to TRBD1 covers 8 bases. Looked up from germline, CDR1 is LNHDA and CDR2 is SQIVND (reference sequence). J lost 0 bases, V lost 7 bases, and 11 bases had no gene match. The CDR3 loop spans 17 amino acids.

This clone was found once. The chain couples TRBV29-1 to TRBJ2-7; D is unresolved. The CDR3 is 13 residues long. Germline assignment: CDR1 SQVTM and CDR2 ANQGSEA. V was shortened by 8 bases and J by 7 bases, with 21 bases between the two germline ends. CDR3: CSPEVGPMEEQYF. The CDR3 region has the DNA TGCAGCCCCGAAGTTGGCCCGATGGAGGAGCAGTACTTC.

V is TRBV6-4 and J is TRBJ2-6; perhaps TRBD1 as D (7 bases). The CDR3 is 17 residues long. V was shortened by 5 bases and J by 3 bases, with 17 bases between the two germline ends. The germline CDR1 and CDR2 sequences are MRHNA and SNTAGT. CDR3 sequence (DNA): TGTGCCAGCAGTCCACAGGGGACTCATGGTGGGGCCAACGTCCTGACTTTC. Its translation is CASSPQGTHGGANVLTF.

CDR3 amino acids: CASSPGGYGYTF. As DNA, the CDR3 is TGTGCCAGCAGCCCAGGAGGCTATGGCTACACCTTC. V and J are TRBV3-1 (or the pseudogene TRBV3-2) and TRBJ1-2; D ambiguous. Trimming removed 4 bases from V and 4 bases from J, with 7 bases in between. CDR1 and CDR2 from the germline V gene are LGHDT and YNNKEL (reference sequence). This CDR3 contains 12 residues.

The chain links TRBV5-6 to TRBJ1-2; tentatively, D is TRBD1 (5 bases). The length of the CDR3 is 13 residues. V lost 0 bases and J lost 5, with 8 bases in between. Germline loops: CDR1 SGHDT, CDR2 YYEEEE. The CDR3 coding sequence is TGTGCCAGCAGCTTGGTCAGGGATTATGGCTACACCTTC. This sequence encodes CASSLVRDYGYTF.

The V gene is TRBV29-1, the J gene TRBJ2-7; TRBD1 agrees at 9 bases. The junction had 7 bases not matched to a gene; V was cut back by 6 bases and J by 4 bases. The CDR3 is 13 residues long. Germline assignment: CDR1 SQVTM and CDR2 ANQGSEA. As DNA, the CDR3 is TGCAGCGTACGGACAGGGGATGGTTACGAGCAGTACTTC. This codes for CSVRTGDGYEQYF.

The rearrangement links TRBV15 to TRBJ2-5; D is unresolved. Trimming left V 0 bases short and J 1 base short, with 12 bases between. This CDR3 contains 16 residues. Germline CDR1 and CDR2: LNHNV and YYDKDF (reference sequence). This chain's CDR3 is CATSRDSGATQETQYF. The CDR3 region has the DNA TGTGCCACCAGCAGAGATTCGGGTGCCACCCAAGAGACCCAGTACTTC.

This chain links TRBV4-3 with TRBJ2-2; no reliable D call. Looked up from germline, CDR1 is LGHNA and CDR2 is YSLEER. V shed 5 bases and J shed 4 bases, with 8 bases lying between them. The CDR3 is 13 amino acids. The CDR3 is CASSLDSTGELFF. DNA of the CDR3: TGCGCCAGCAGCTTAGATTCCACCGGGGAGCTGTTTTTT.

This clone has more than one count but fewer than ten. The chain combines TRBV7-8 with TRBJ1-1; D is unclear. CDR3 length: 13 amino acids. Germline V lookup: CDR1 SGHVS, CDR2 FQNEAQ. Trimming took off 3 bases at V and 7 bases at J, with 12 bases between the two ends. The CDR3 bases are TGTGCCAGCAGCTTGGCGGGGAGCCTTGAAGCTTTCTTT. Translation: CASSLAGSLEAFF.

This clone has only one observation. CDR3 region: CASSKGASHNEQFF. For the CDR3, the DNA is TGTGCCAGCAGCAAGGGGGCTTCCCACAATGAGCAGTTCTTC. The chain uses TRBV21-1 and TRBJ2-1; whether TRBD1, the table's D call, matches the DNA was not checked. TRBV21-1 is described as a pseudogene. The CDR3 runs to 14 residues.

The chain couples TRBV10-1 to TRBJ2-7; D possibly corresponds to TRBD2 (5 bases). The length of the CDR3 is 13 residues. Trimming removed 8 bases at V and 5 bases at J, with 16 bases between. Germline V gene sequence: CDR1 WNHNN, CDR2 SYGVQD (reference sequence). CDR3 in DNA: TGCGCCAGCCTCGGGGATCCGAGGAACGAGCAGTACTTC. Residues: CASLGDPRNEQYF.

This sequence joins TRBV30 and TRBJ1-6; D possibly corresponds to TRBD1 (5 bases). Trimming removed 8 bases from V and 5 bases from J, with 13 bases in between. The CDR3 sequence is 13 residues long. The V gene's germline CDR1 is GTSNPN and CDR2 SVGIG (reference sequence). The CDR3 DNA follows: TGTGCCACACACGGGGGAAATAATTCACCCCTCCACTTT. Translation gives CATHGGNNSPLHF.

This clone was found a few times. Here the CDR3 DNA reads TGCAGTGCTAGAGTTCGGACAGACCTGTTTTTT. Encoded protein: CSARVRTDLFF. This rearrangement joins TRBV20-1 to TRBJ1-4, with TRBD1 as a possible D gene (6 bases). This CDR3 comprises 11 residues. Trimming stripped 1 base from V and 14 bases from J, with 11 bases between. Per germline, CDR1 DFQATT and CDR2 SNEGSKA (reference sequence).

This rearrangement joins TRBV5-1 to TRBJ2-3; tentative D call: TRBD2 (6 bases). This CDR3 contains 13 residues. Between the trimmed V and J ends, which lost 0 bases and 8 bases, there was a span of 10 bases. Looked up from germline, CDR1 is SGHRS and CDR2 is YFSETQ. The CDR3 here is CASSLAQGGTQYF. The DNA for the CDR3 is TGCGCCAGCAGCTTGGCCCAGGGAGGTACGCAGTATTTT. Full variable domain (rest looked up from reference TRBV5-1 and TRBJ2-3): KAGVTQTPRYLIKTRGQQVTLSCSPISGHRSVSWYQQTPGQGLQFLFEYFSETQRNKGNFPGRFSGRQFSNSRSEMNVSTLELGDSALYLCASSLAQGGTQYFGPGTRLTVL.

This chain joins TRBV4-2 and TRBJ2-7; perhaps TRBD1 as D (6 bases). Trimming shortened V by 2 bases and J by 6 bases, and 11 bases separated the two germline ends. Germline assignment: CDR1 LGHNA and CDR2 YNFKEQ. The CDR3 runs to 13 residues. The CDR3 reads CASSQTDRSEQYF. CDR3 DNA sequence: TGTGCCAGCAGCCAAACCGACAGGTCCGAGCAGTACTTC.

The J gene is TRBJ1-6, the V gene TRBV27; D not certain. Germline assignment: CDR1 MNHEY and CDR2 SMNVEV (reference sequence). CDR3 size: 16 residues. With 5 bases removed from V and 9 bases from J, the gap between germline ends came to 20 bases. The CDR3 DNA reads as TGTGCCAGCAGTCCTACCCCCAGTACGACAAGTTCACCCCTCCACTTT. Amino acid sequence: CASSPTPSTTSSPLHF.

This chain uses TRBV6-1 with TRBJ1-2; 9 positions agree with TRBD1. This CDR3 is 16 amino acids long. Looked up from germline, CDR1 is MNHNS and CDR2 is SASEGT. The V and J ends lost 1 base and 4 bases, in that order; junction bases with no gene match: 7. In nucleotides, the CDR3 is TGTGCCAGCAGTGAAGAGGACAGGGGTTCGATCTATGGCTACACCTTC. Its translation: CASSEEDRGSIYGYTF.

V usage is TRBV27 and J usage is TRBJ2-7, with D perhaps TRBD1 (5 bases). In germline, CDR1 is MNHEY, CDR2 SMNVEV (reference sequence). V lost 0 bases to trimming and J lost 0 bases, with 12 bases between them. The CDR3 has 16 amino acids. This chain's CDR3 is CASSLSVQGSSYEQYF. CDR3 nucleotides: TGTGCCAGCAGTTTATCGGTCCAGGGTAGCTCCTACGAGCAGTACTTC.

A note on this clone: This specimen includes other DNA sequences encoding the same CDR3. The rearrangement links TRBV25-1 to TRBJ1-4; 8 bases are shared with TRBD1. CDR3 length: 15 residues. V dropped 2 bases and J dropped 6; count of bases not matched to a gene: 5. CDR1 is MGHDK and CDR2 is SYGVNS in the germline V gene. CDR3 DNA sequence: TGTGCCAGCAGTGAAAAAACAGGGGGGCATGAAAAACTGTTTTTT. Translation gives CASSEKTGGHEKLFF.

V is TRBV23-1 and J is TRBJ2-7; the D gene is possibly TRBD1 (5 bases). TRBV23-1 is reported as an ORF; its role is uncertain. Trimming cost V 2 bases and J 3 bases, with 14 bases left between them. The CDR3 is 15 residues long. Here the CDR3 DNA reads TGCGCCAGCAGTCAAGCCCAGGGTGTGAACTACGAGCAGTACTTC. It codes for CASSQAQGVNYEQYF.

CDR3 sequence (DNA): TGCGCCAGCAGCTTGAAGCTCGACACGGTCTACACCTTC. It codes for CASSLKLDTVYTF. The chain recombines TRBV5-1 with TRBJ1-2; D gene uncertain. Trimming took 1 base from V and 10 from J, leaving 14 bases between them. Germline CDR1 and CDR2: SGHRS and YFSETQ. The CDR3 has 13 amino acids.

This chain links TRBV28 with TRBJ2-7, with a tentative D call TRBD1 (5 bases). Germline loops: CDR1 MDHEN, CDR2 SYDVKM. V lost 6 bases, J lost 3 bases, and 12 bases lay in between. This CDR3 is 13 amino acids long. Here the CDR3 DNA reads TGTGCCAGCAGCCCCCTGGGGCGCTACGAGCAGTACTTC. Its translation is CASSPLGRYEQYF.

The chain carries TRBV3-1 (or the pseudogene TRBV3-2) and TRBJ1-1, with D maybe TRBD1 (6 bases). Germline V CDR1 and CDR2: LGHDT, YNNKEL (reference sequence). The CDR3 length is 15 residues. V lost 7 bases, J lost 3 bases, and 18 bases lay in between. For the CDR3, the DNA is TGTGCCAGCACGCCCCCCGGGACAAAACACACTGAAGCTTTCTTT. Amino acid sequence: CASTPPGTKHTEAFF.

In its sample, this clone was seen once. The CDR3 region has the DNA TGTGCCAGCAGTACCGAGGAAGGACAGCCCCAGCATTTT. This codes for CASSTEEGQPQHF. The genes are TRBV7-2 and TRBJ1-5; no clear D gene. Trimming removed 6 bases from V and 7 bases from J, with 13 bases in between. CDR3 size: 13 residues. In germline, CDR1 is SGHTA, CDR2 FQGNSA.